A selection of T cell receptor beta chains follows, all from one sample in a study of T-cell reconstitution after alpha-beta-depleted transplantation in children. TCRdb re-called the PCR reads through MiXCR, storing one row per CDR3 protein. The sample yields 800,000 to 1,000,000 distinct CDR3 sequences, roughly 29% seen once. This specimen was PBMCs, mostly from graft donor cells, taken 360 days after TCRalphabeta/CD19-depleted stem cell transplant. These TCRs come from a boy in the first two years of life who had a stem cell transplant for SCID, so the T cells may come from the graft donor. Each CDR3 is given with its conserved first and last residue. A D gene is named only where the DNA matches it firmly. Size is stated for part of the rows, as once, few or many counts, or as a class when the clone is expanded.

CDR3 protein	CDR3 DNA	D gene	clone size	V gene	J gene
CSVAKRGGLYNEQFF	TGCAGCGTCGCAAAGCGGGGGGGCCTTTACAATGAGCAGTTCTTC	TRBD2	.	TRBV29-1	TRBJ2-1
CATSEGGGSTGELFF	TGTGCCACCAGTGAGGGAGGGGGCTCGACCGGGGAGCTGTTTTTT	.	.	TRBV24-1	TRBJ2-2
CSASPLRGNTGELFF	TGCAGTGCTAGCCCCCTGCGGGGGAACACCGGGGAGCTGTTTTTT	.	.	TRBV20-1	TRBJ2-2
CASSYLATSYEQYF	TGTGCCAGCAGTTACCTCGCCACCAGCTACGAGCAGTACTTC	.	.	TRBV6-2/TRBV6-3	TRBJ2-7
CASSLGTGGSYGYTF	TGTGCCAGCAGTTTGGGGACAGGGGGTAGCTATGGCTACACCTTC	TRBD1	few	TRBV12-3/TRBV12-4	TRBJ1-2
CASSHPPTSNTGELFF	TGTGCCAGCAGCCACCCCCCGACTAGTAACACCGGGGAGCTGTTTTTT	.	.	TRBV4-2	TRBJ2-2
CASSFGTGVYEQYF	TGTGCCAGCAGTTTCGGGACAGGGGTATACGAGCAGTACTTC	TRBD1	many	TRBV12-3/TRBV12-4	TRBJ2-7
CASSHATSSNEQFF	TGTGCCAGCAGCCATGCTACTAGTAGTAATGAGCAGTTCTTC	.	.	TRBV4-2	TRBJ2-1
CASSPPSGQETQYF	TGTGCCAGCAGCCCCCCTTCCGGACAAGAGACCCAGTACTTC	.	few	TRBV3-1	TRBJ2-5
CASSYVTSGGYEQYF	TGTGCCAGCAGTTACGTGACTAGCGGGGGATACGAGCAGTACTTC	TRBD2	few	TRBV27	TRBJ2-7
CASSFGGRDYGYTF	TGTGCCAGCAGTTTCGGGGGTAGGGACTATGGCTACACCTTC	.	many	TRBV6-5	TRBJ1-2
CASSAGTQRNQPQHF	TGTGCCAGCAGTGCGGGGACGCAACGGAATCAGCCCCAGCATTTT	.	once	TRBV7-9	TRBJ1-5
CASSARRGKGETQYF	TGTGCCAGCAGTGCTCGCAGGGGTAAGGGGGAGACCCAGTACTTC	.	few	TRBV12-3/TRBV12-4	TRBJ2-5
CASGLPPGQGNQPQHF	TGTGCTAGTGGTTTGCCCCCCGGGCAGGGGAATCAGCCCCAGCATTTT	.	.	TRBV12-5	TRBJ1-5
CASRYSTGSGANVLTF	TGTGCCAGCAGATACTCCACAGGCTCTGGGGCCAACGTCCTGACTTTC	.	.	TRBV28	TRBJ2-6
CSAGAAGITDTQYF	TGCAGTGCTGGGGCAGCGGGGATCACAGATACGCAGTATTTT	TRBD2	few	TRBV20-1	TRBJ2-3
CASSSAYQETQYF	TGCGCCAGCAGCTCCGCGTACCAAGAGACCCAGTACTTC	.	few	TRBV5-1	TRBJ2-5
CASSDHSLAGGVDEQFF	TGTGCCAGCAGCGACCATTCCCTAGCGGGGGGCGTTGATGAGCAGTTCTTC	TRBD2	few	TRBV7-8	TRBJ2-1
CASSFGLYNEQFF	TGTGCCAGCAGTTTTGGACTTTACAATGAGCAGTTCTTC	.	many	TRBV28	TRBJ2-1
CAISEAGGPNGELFF	TGTGCCATCAGTGAAGCGGGGGGGCCCAACGGGGAGCTGTTTTTT	TRBD2	.	TRBV10-3	TRBJ2-2
CASRGQSGETQYF	TGTGCCAGCAGGGGCCAAAGCGGGGAGACCCAGTACTTC	.	.	TRBV28	TRBJ2-5
CASSSERNSGANVLTF	TGCGCCAGCAGCTCTGAACGGAACTCTGGGGCCAACGTCCTGACTTTC	.	many	TRBV5-1	TRBJ2-6
CASSDRGTREEQETQYF	TGCGCCAGCAGTGATCGCGGTACGCGGGAGGAACAAGAGACCCAGTACTTC	TRBD2	.	TRBV5-1	TRBJ2-5
CASSYIPEETYEQYF	TGTGCCAGCAGTTATATCCCGGAGGAAACCTACGAGCAGTACTTC	.	.	TRBV6-5	TRBJ2-7
CASSELDGDSLNNEQFF	TGTGCCAGCAGTGAATTGGACGGGGACAGCCTCAACAATGAGCAGTTCTTC	TRBD1	.	TRBV25-1	TRBJ2-1
CSAVPSFF	TGCAGTGCTGTCCCCAGCTTCTTC	.	.	TRBV20-1	TRBJ2-1
CASSWGLAGDLSYNEQFF	TGCGCCAGCAGCTGGGGACTAGCGGGGGACCTCTCCTACAATGAGCAGTTCTTC	TRBD2	.	TRBV5-1	TRBJ2-1